Shown below are 28 T cell receptor beta chains from a single sample sequenced in a study of blood T cell repertoires in COVID-19. Sequencing was performed with immunoSEQ multiplex PCR; in TCRdb, only in-frame clones are kept and a portion is missing. There are 110,000 or so clones in the sample; 80% to 90% occur only once, and approximately 10% lies in the top ten. What was sequenced was peripheral blood. The receptors shown here come from a woman in her 70s with acute or convalescent COVID-19.

V is TRBV29-1 and J is TRBJ1-1, with D unresolved. Germline CDR1 reads SQVTM; CDR2 reads ANQGSEA. Trimming took off 7 bases at V and 3 bases at J, with 15 bases between the two ends. The CDR3 has 13 residues. CDR3 nucleotide sequence: TGCAGCGCCGCCAGAACGCGGGACACTGAAGCTTTCTTT. Translating gives CSAARTRDTEAFF.

The chain has TRBV28 and TRBJ2-6; D unclear. The V end was cut by 4 bases, the J end by 1 base, with 23 bases between. The CDR3 length is 20 residues. Germline V gene sequence: CDR1 MDHEN, CDR2 SYDVKM. CDR3 residues: CASSSPPGWVTTSGANVLTF. The CDR3 DNA reads TGTGCCAGCAGTTCTCCACCCGGGTGGGTTACAACGTCTGGGGCCAACGTCCTGACTTTC.

V is TRBV9 and J is TRBJ1-2, with D tentatively TRBD1 (6 bases). CDR3 length: 15 residues. Per germline, CDR1 SGDLS and CDR2 YYNGEE. The V end lost 3 bases, the J end lost 8 bases, and 20 bases lay between the germline ends. The CDR3 DNA is TGTGCCAGCAGCGCCTTACAGGGCATACCGCGGGGCTACACCTTC. Translated, it gives CASSALQGIPRGYTF.

This clone was detected only a few times. The chain is built from TRBV6-5 and TRBJ2-1; maybe TRBD1 (5 bases). CDR1 MNHEY and CDR2 SVGAGI come from the germline V gene. This CDR3 is built from 14 residues. Trimming shortened V by 7 bases and J by 0 bases, and 10 bases separated the two germline ends. The CDR3 loop reads CASNEGVSYNEQFF. In DNA form, the CDR3 reads TGTGCCAGCAACGAAGGGGTCTCCTACAATGAGCAGTTCTTC.

The J gene is TRBJ2-7, the V gene TRBV2, with a tentative D call TRBD1 (6 bases). CDR3 length equals 11 residues. Deletions cut 7 bases from V and 4 bases from J, with 8 bases between. Germline V gene lookup returns CDR1 SNHLY and CDR2 FYNNEI. CDR3 in DNA: TGTGCCAGCATGAGGGGGTACGAGCAGTACTTC. Translated, it gives CASMRGYEQYF.

The rearrangement uses TRBV10-1 and TRBJ1-1; a weak D match, TRBD1 (5 bases). Germline V gives CDR1 WNHNN, CDR2 SYGVQD (reference sequence). Trimming cost V 0 bases and J 0 bases, with 14 bases left between them. CDR3 size: 17 residues. CDR3 nucleotides: TGCGCCAGCAGTGAGTCTGGGGCGGCAGGGATGAACACTGAAGCTTTCTTT. Its translation is CASSESGAAGMNTEAFF.

This clone occurred once. The chain joins TRBV29-1 to TRBJ1-2; D gene uncertain. Trimming took 5 bases from V and 4 from J, leaving 14 bases between them. The germline V gene encodes CDR1 SQVTM and CDR2 ANQGSEA. The CDR3 loop spans 13 amino acids. The DNA of the CDR3 is TGCAGCGTTTCCCCTGGGCTACTCTATGGCTACACCTTC. It translates to CSVSPGLLYGYTF.

The chain combines TRBV2 with TRBJ2-3; perhaps TRBD1 as D (6 bases). Trimming removed 2 bases from V and 6 bases from J, with 12 bases in between. Per germline, CDR1 SNHLY and CDR2 FYNNEI. There are 14 residues in the CDR3. The CDR3 loop reads CASSERDTGDTQYF. The CDR3 region has the DNA TGTGCCAGCAGTGAACGGGACACGGGGGATACGCAGTATTTT.

The chain links TRBV28 to TRBJ1-5; 8 bases align to TRBD1. V trimming: 5 bases; J trimming: 6 bases; junction bases outside the gene matches: 6. Germline V gives CDR1 MDHEN, CDR2 SYDVKM. CDR3 length: 14 residues. CDR3 sequence: CASSAGQGAQPQHF. In DNA, the CDR3 is TGTGCCAGCAGTGCCGGACAGGGAGCTCAGCCCCAGCATTTT. The complete variable domain, with remaining parts taken from reference TRBV28 and TRBJ1-5, reads DVKVTQSSRYLVKRTGEKVFLECVQDMDHENMFWYRQDPGLGLRLIYFSYDVKMKEKGDIPEGYSVSREKKERFSLILESASTNQTSMYLCASSAGQGAQPQHFGDGTRLSIL.

This chain uses TRBV7-2 with TRBJ2-1; 9 nucleotides agree with TRBD2. Trimming at V came to 5 bases and at J to 9 bases, leaving 14 bases not matched to a gene. In germline, CDR1 is SGHTA, CDR2 FQGNSA. The CDR3 runs 16 residues. CDR3: CASSAYSGRLFGEQFF. CDR3 nucleotides: TGTGCCAGCAGCGCGTATAGCGGGAGATTGTTTGGTGAGCAGTTCTTC.

J is TRBJ2-6 and V is TRBV5-5; D may be TRBD1 (6 bases). Per germline, CDR1 SGHKS and CDR2 YYEKEE (reference sequence). The V end lost 2 bases, the J end lost 3 bases, and 15 bases lay between the germline ends. CDR3 length: 17 amino acids. Here the CDR3 reads CASSFVTGKSGANVLTF. Written as DNA, the CDR3 is TGTGCCAGCAGCTTCGTCACAGGGAAAAGTGGGGCCAACGTCCTGACTTTC. Full variable domain (missing parts from reference TRBV5-5 and TRBJ2-6): DAGVTQSPTHLIKTRGQQVTLRCSPISGHKSVSWYQQVLGQGPQFIFQYYEKEERGRGNFPDRFSARQFPNYSSELNVNALLLGDSALYLCASSFVTGKSGANVLTFGAGSRLTVL.

This clone appeared a single time. The rearrangement joins TRBV27 to TRBJ1-6, with D perhaps matching TRBD1 (5 bases). Germline CDR1 MNHEY, CDR2 SMNVEV (reference sequence). The CDR3 totals 16 residues. V gave up 7 bases and J gave up 0 bases, with 13 bases separating them. In DNA, the CDR3 is TGTGCCAGCAAGAAGGGGCGAAGCTCCTATAATTCACCCCTCCACTTT. This encodes CASKKGRSSYNSPLHF.

The rearrangement links TRBV9 to TRBJ2-2; a possible D gene is TRBD1 (6 bases). Germline V gene sequence: CDR1 SGDLS, CDR2 YYNGEE. The CDR3 covers 16 residues. Trimming removed 0 bases at V and 3 bases at J, with 12 bases between. DNA for the CDR3: TGTGCCAGCAGCGTAGATGGCAGGGGCTACACCGGGGAGCTGTTTTTT. It specifies CASSVDGRGYTGELFF.

The chain couples TRBV19 to TRBJ2-1; 13 bases are a match to TRBD2. This CDR3 contains 14 residues. After removal of 8 bases from V and 6 bases from J, the junction contained 4 bases not matched to a gene. Germline V gives CDR1 LNHDA, CDR2 SQIVND (reference sequence). The CDR3 nucleotides read TGTGCCAGTGAACTAGCGGGGGGGGCCAATGAGCAGTTCTTC. Amino acids: CASELAGGANEQFF.

The chain couples TRBV24-1 to TRBJ1-2; 8 bases are a match to TRBD1. The CDR3 has 14 amino acids. V dropped 6 bases and J dropped 7; count of bases not matched to a gene: 9. Per the germline V gene, CDR1 is KGHDR and CDR2 is SFDVKD. The CDR3 reads CATSPGQGYSGYTF. CDR3 in DNA: TGTGCCACCAGTCCCGGACAGGGCTACTCTGGCTACACCTTC.

The rearrangement links TRBV27 to TRBJ2-5, with TRBD2 matching over 10 bases. CDR1 MNHEY and CDR2 SMNVEV come from the germline V gene (reference sequence). Trimming took 5 bases from V and 5 from J; bases not matched to a gene: 32. The CDR3 extends over 23 amino acids. The CDR3 region is CASSPRSRIVSGERGGIIETQYF. CDR3 in DNA: TGTGCCAGCAGTCCACGGTCACGCATCGTCTCCGGCGAGCGGGGGGGCATCATTGAGACCCAGTACTTC.

The V gene is TRBV7-9, the J gene TRBJ1-1; 8 bases are a match to TRBD1. Germline assignment: CDR1 SEHNR and CDR2 FQNEAQ (reference sequence). V shed 3 bases, J shed 1 base, and the junction held 4 bases outside the gene matches. There are 15 residues in the CDR3. CDR3 nucleotides: TGTGCCAGCAGCTTCCAGACAGGGGAGAACACTGAAGCTTTCTTT. This translates into CASSFQTGENTEAFF.

Written as DNA, the CDR3 is TGTGCCAGCAGTTATGGCAGGGGGGTCTACGAGCAGTACTTC. Its protein product is CASSYGRGVYEQYF. The chain couples TRBV6-2 or TRBV6-3 to TRBJ2-7; tentatively, D is TRBD1 (7 bases). This CDR3 is 14 amino acids long. CDR1 and CDR2 from the germline V gene are MNHEY and SVGEGT. V was shortened by 3 bases and J by 3 bases, with 12 bases between the two germline ends.

This clone has only a few counts. J is TRBJ1-6 and V is TRBV10-2, with D perhaps TRBD1 (5 bases). CDR3 length: 17 residues. With 2 bases removed from V and 0 bases from J, the gap between germline ends came to 11 bases. The V gene's germline CDR1 is WSHSY and CDR2 SAAADI. CDR3 region: CASSETSGGSYNSPLHF. The CDR3 region has the DNA TGCGCCAGCAGTGAGACGTCCGGGGGCTCCTATAATTCACCCCTCCACTTT.

The rearrangement uses TRBV9 and TRBJ2-7, with TRBD1 matching over 8 bases. The V and J ends lost 4 bases and 5 bases, in that order; junction bases with no gene match: 14. CDR3 size: 16 residues. The germline CDR1 and CDR2 sequences are SGDLS and YYNGEE. CDR3 DNA sequence: TGTGCCAGCAGCCAATCGGGACAGGCAGGACTCCACGAGCAGTACTTC. Residues: CASSQSGQAGLHEQYF.

The gene calls are TRBV7-6 and TRBJ1-1; D might be TRBD1 (5 bases). CDR1 is SGHVS and CDR2 is FNYEAQ in the germline V gene. The ends were cut back, 5 bases at V and 0 bases at J, with 13 bases in the middle. This CDR3 contains 15 residues. The CDR3 bases are TGTGCCAGCAGCCCCCCCGGGGGGTTGAACACTGAAGCTTTCTTT. Translation: CASSPPGGLNTEAFF.

The chain joins TRBV25-1 to TRBJ1-1; 12 positions agree with TRBD1. The CDR3 contains 17 residues. After removal of 4 bases from V and 0 bases from J, the junction contained 6 bases not matched to a gene. In germline, CDR1 is MGHDK, CDR2 SYGVNS. The CDR3 here is CASSGQGTGGLNTEAFF. The CDR3 DNA reads TGTGCCAGCAGTGGCCAGGGGACAGGGGGCCTGAACACTGAAGCTTTCTTT.

CDR3 sequence: CASSVAGGSTGELFF. The CDR3 DNA is TGTGCCAGCAGCGTAGCGGGGGGGAGCACCGGGGAGCTGTTTTTT. The chain joins TRBV9 to TRBJ2-2; 8 bases are a match to TRBD2. This CDR3 region has 15 residues. CDR1 is SGDLS, CDR2 YYNGEE, per germline. Unmatched junction bases numbered 2, after V lost 0 bases and J lost 4 bases. Looking up the rest from reference TRBV9 and TRBJ2-2 gives the full variable domain: DSGVTQTPKHLITATGQRVTLRCSPRSGDLSVYWYQQSLDQGLQFLIQYYNGEERAKGNILERFSAQQFPDLHSELNLSSLELGDSALYFCASSVAGGSTGELFFGEGSRLTVL.

A remark on this clone: Other DNA sequences from this sample encode an identical CDR3 as well. The gene calls are TRBV3-1 (or the pseudogene TRBV3-2) and TRBJ1-2; D perhaps matches TRBD1 (5 bases). The CDR3 length is 15 residues. CDR1 LGHDT and CDR2 YNNKEL come from the germline V gene (reference sequence). V lost 1 base to trimming and J lost 4 bases, with 13 bases between them. For the CDR3, the DNA is TGTGCCAGCAGCCAAGGTCAGGGTAGGGGCTATGGCTACACCTTC. Its translation is CASSQGQGRGYGYTF.

This clone was seen a few times. The J gene is TRBJ1-1, the V gene TRBV7-9; D not resolved. V was shortened by 3 bases and J by 5 bases, with 7 bases between the two germline ends. The CDR3 is made up of 12 amino acids. Per germline, CDR1 SEHNR and CDR2 FQNEAQ (reference sequence). The CDR3 loop reads CASSFSFTEAFF. In DNA, the CDR3 is TGTGCCAGCAGCTTCTCCTTTACTGAAGCTTTCTTT.

The chain employs TRBV19 and TRBJ2-1; 8 positions agree with TRBD2. Trimming removed 1 base from V and 6 bases from J; junction bases left unmatched: 2. From germline, CDR1 is LNHDA and CDR2 SQIVND (reference sequence). The CDR3 totals 14 residues. Here the CDR3 DNA reads TGTGCCAGTAGTATAGCGGGAGGGCCCAATGAGCAGTTCTTC. Translating it yields CASSIAGGPNEQFF. Looking up the rest from reference TRBV19 and TRBJ2-1 gives the full variable domain: DGGITQSPKYLFRKEGQNVTLSCEQNLNHDAMYWYRQDPGQGLRLIYYSQIVNDFQKGDIAEGYSVSREKKESFPLTVTSAQKNPTAFYLCASSIAGGPNEQFFGPGTRLTVL.

The chain carries TRBV2 and TRBJ2-3; the D is unclear. Germline V lookup: CDR1 SNHLY, CDR2 FYNNEI. Trimming cost V 3 bases and J 0 bases, with 7 bases left between them. The CDR3 runs to 14 residues. This chain's CDR3 is CASSEQMSTDTQYF. CDR3 sequence (DNA): TGTGCCAGCAGTGAGCAGATGAGCACAGATACGCAGTATTTT.

This rearrangement joins TRBV27 to TRBJ2-1, with D possibly being TRBD1 (5 bases). Germline V gives CDR1 MNHEY, CDR2 SMNVEV (reference sequence). V lost 2 bases to trimming and J lost 6 bases, with 14 bases between them. This CDR3 contains 15 residues. CDR3 loop: CASSLRGSGGNEQFF. CDR3 sequence (DNA): TGTGCCAGCAGTTTAAGGGGCTCAGGCGGCAATGAGCAGTTCTTC.